The 15 T cell receptor beta chains below were found in one sample sequenced in a study of blood T cell repertoires in COVID-19 (dated by TCRdb to about 2020). Library prep was done by the immunoSEQ multiplex PCR assay. Sourced from immuneACCESS, this table was stored by TCRdb with only in-frame sequences that have V and J called. A share of the clones is absent; for the studies checked, an unresolved V gene accounts for under half, and the remainder has no known explanation. In all, the sample holds 150,000 to 200,000 clones, and approximately 88% of those were seen once. Approximately 9% of the sample is taken by the ten largest. The specimen sequenced was PBMCs or T cells enriched from blood (not recorded which). These receptors were taken from a woman in her late teens or twenties who had recovered from COVID-19.

This sequence joins TRBV9 and TRBJ1-4; D is ambiguous. The germline V gene encodes CDR1 SGDLS and CDR2 YYNGEE. The CDR3 extends over 15 amino acids. Trimming pared 4 bases from V and 0 bases from J, leaving 10 bases between. DNA for the CDR3: TGTGCCAGCAGCCCTTCAACAGCAACTAATGAAAAACTGTTTTTT. As protein: CASSPSTATNEKLFF.

This chain connects TRBV4-2 to TRBJ1-2; D might be TRBD1 (6 bases). V was cut by 4 bases and J by 8 bases, with 14 bases left in between. This CDR3 spans 13 amino acids. The germline V gene has CDR1 LGHNA and CDR2 YNFKEQ. The CDR3 DNA follows: TGTGCCAGCAGCCGATCGGACAGATTAGGCTACACCTTC. Protein product: CASSRSDRLGYTF.

The chain combines TRBV7-6 with TRBJ2-3; 7 positions agree with TRBD1. Germline trimming cut 7 bases from V and 2 bases from J; bases unmatched to any gene: 6. Per germline, CDR1 SGHVS and CDR2 FNYEAQ. CDR3 length: 14 amino acids. In nucleotides, the CDR3 is TGTGCCAGCACTCGGACAGGCCTCACAGATACGCAGTATTTT. Translating it yields CASTRTGLTDTQYF. Variable domain in full (rest from reference TRBV7-6 and TRBJ2-3): GAGVSQSPRYKVTKRGQDVALRCDPISGHVSLYWYRQALGQGPEFLTYFNYEAQQDKSGLPNDRFSAERPEGSISTLTIQRTEQRDSAMYRCASTRTGLTDTQYFGPGTRLTVL.

The chain carries TRBV2 and TRBJ2-1; a weak D match, TRBD1 (6 bases). V shed 5 bases and J shed 10 bases, with 15 bases lying between them. Germline V gene lookup returns CDR1 SNHLY and CDR2 FYNNEI. The CDR3 has 13 residues. CDR3 DNA: TGTGCCAGCAGTCCCTTGACAGGCTGGGAGCAGTTCTTC. It codes for CASSPLTGWEQFF.

This clone was observed once. The chain couples TRBV18 to TRBJ2-1; 11 nucleotides line up with TRBD2. The ends lost 7 bases at V and 2 bases at J; junction bases unmatched: 16. The CDR3 has 19 residues. Per germline, CDR1 KGHSH and CDR2 LQKENI. CDR3 region: CASFPPLAGAYSPYNEQFF. The DNA for the CDR3 is TGTGCCAGCTTTCCACCACTAGCGGGAGCCTATAGCCCCTACAATGAGCAGTTCTTC.

The V gene is TRBV24-1, the J gene TRBJ1-2, with a possible D match to TRBD1 (6 bases). Germline CDR1 reads KGHDR; CDR2 reads SFDVKD. Trimming left V 4 bases short and J 8 bases short, with 16 bases between. CDR3 length equals 14 residues. The CDR3 spells CATSDTRTVSGYTF. The CDR3 DNA is TGTGCCACCAGTGACACGAGGACAGTTTCCGGCTACACCTTC.

This chain links TRBV19 with TRBJ2-3, with TRBD2 identical over 7 bases. This CDR3 is built from 15 residues. Germline V gene data show CDR1 as LNHDA and CDR2 as SQIVND (reference sequence). With 4 bases clipped from V and 4 bases from J, the junction kept 8 bases outside the gene matches. The CDR3 loop is CASSKPLGRADTQYF. CDR3 DNA sequence: TGTGCCAGTAGTAAACCATTAGGGAGGGCAGATACGCAGTATTTT.

CDR3 sequence (DNA): TGTGCCAGCAGTTTCACCGGGACAGGGGGATATGGCTACACCTTC. This gives the protein CASSFTGTGGYGYTF. V usage is TRBV28 and J usage is TRBJ1-2; TRBD1 aligns across 11 bases. V lost 3 bases, J lost 5 bases, and 5 bases stayed unmatched. Germline lookup yields CDR1 MDHEN and CDR2 SYDVKM. The CDR3 covers 15 residues.

The chain is built from TRBV2 and TRBJ2-7, with 14 bases fitting TRBD2. This CDR3 region has 20 residues. Germline V gene lookup returns CDR1 SNHLY and CDR2 FYNNEI. V shed 5 bases, J shed 5 bases, and the junction held 20 bases outside the gene matches. The CDR3 region is CASSTSTGTSGSDPRDEQYF. The CDR3 DNA reads TGTGCCAGCAGTACTTCAACCGGGACTAGCGGGAGCGACCCGAGGGACGAGCAGTACTTC.

V and J are TRBV29-1 and TRBJ1-1; TRBD1 agrees at 11 bases. CDR1 is SQVTM, CDR2 ANQGSEA, per germline. V dropped 4 bases and J dropped 5; count of bases not matched to a gene: 3. This CDR3 contains 13 residues. This CDR3 is CSVVGQGATEAFF. CDR3 coding DNA: TGCAGCGTTGTTGGACAGGGGGCGACTGAAGCTTTCTTT.

This chain connects TRBV5-5 to TRBJ1-2; 10 nucleotides match TRBD1. The CDR3 spans 16 residues. Germline V gives CDR1 SGHKS, CDR2 YYEKEE (reference sequence). The V segment lost 4 bases and the J segment 4 bases; nucleotides outside the gene matches: 10. The CDR3 here is CASSILGQGNVYGYTF. The CDR3 DNA is TGTGCCAGCAGCATATTGGGACAGGGGAACGTCTATGGCTACACCTTC.

CDR3 sequence: CASSFKRGESYEQYF. Written as DNA, the CDR3 is TGCGCCAGCAGCTTCAAGCGGGGGGAATCTTACGAGCAGTACTTC. The V gene is TRBV5-1, the J gene TRBJ2-7; TRBD2 agrees at 9 bases. Germline CDR1 reads SGHRS; CDR2 reads YFSETQ. V shed 2 bases and J 4 bases; nucleotides not matched to a gene: 7. The CDR3 has 15 residues.

The V and J genes are TRBV9 and TRBJ2-1; D may be TRBD2 (5 bases). The CDR3 has 15 residues. Germline-derived CDR1 and CDR2 are SGDLS and YYNGEE. V lost 0 bases and J 9 bases, leaving 16 bases between the germline ends. CDR3 protein: CASSVVASGGGEQFF. The CDR3 DNA sequence: TGTGCCAGCAGCGTAGTGGCCAGCGGAGGCGGTGAGCAGTTCTTC.

Only one count was recorded for this clone. The V call is TRBV27, the J call TRBJ2-5, with TRBD2 identical over 8 bases. J gave up 2 bases and V 5 bases, and 13 bases lay outside the gene matches. The CDR3 runs to 17 residues. Germline V lookup: CDR1 MNHEY, CDR2 SMNVEV (reference sequence). The CDR3 spells CASSRQIVAGGQETQYF. The DNA of the CDR3 is TGTGCCAGCAGTCGGCAAATTGTGGCGGGAGGACAAGAGACCCAGTACTTC.

The gene calls are TRBV3-1 (or the pseudogene TRBV3-2) and TRBJ2-1; 8 nucleotides align to TRBD2. Trimming removed 4 bases from V and 2 bases from J; junction bases left unmatched: 1. The CDR3 totals 14 residues. Per the germline V gene, CDR1 is LGHDT and CDR2 is YNNKEL (reference sequence). CDR3 bases: TGTGCCAGCAGCCCGGGACTAGCCTACAATGAGCAGTTCTTC. Its translation: CASSPGLAYNEQFF.